The sequence of this TCR beta chain was determined in a study of T cell repertoires in cytomegalovirus infection (dated by TCRdb to 2018 to 2020). General notes on the study: The peptide stimulations were aimed at well-studied HLA-B-restricted epitopes as well as recently identified HLA-C-restricted CMV epitopes, whose presentation resists viral immunomodulation. Donor HLA type was relevant to the analysis, as public TCR beta signatures indicated carriage of CMV infection together with the matching HLA type.

General findings and caveats noted by the study authors: The ex vivo response was dominated by HLA-C-restricted CMV-specific TCR beta clonotypes, and the single most frequent clonotype in two of eight donors was supplied by these HLA-C-restricted clonotypes. In both this cohort and an independent roughly 400-donor cohort, the cumulative frequency of public TCR beta family members distinguished carriers of CMV infection plus the relevant HLA type.

About this clonotype: Its antigen is still unknown. No quality values exist for individual bases; no much larger clone is one base distant.

The intended sense of this specimen's treatment or condition label: in vitro stimulation with specific CMV peptide epitopes to enrich CMV-specific T cells. This sample was sequenced with an Illumina HiSeq 1500. The raw public reads went through TCRdb reprocessing: fastp at Q25, MiXCR clone calling, in-frame beta chains kept. Identical CDR3 protein sequences are pooled into one entry, listed with their most common genes and DNA. The sample data list some 99,000 distinct CDR3 sequences, and around 30% of these were observed just once. Around 80% of the sample goes to the ten largest clones. This specimen was CD8+ T cells from cultured PBMCs, taken from culture after CMV antigen stimulation. The sequence came from a human donor in good health (CMV status not recorded). Some clones in this sample may be carry-over from other donors' samples.

The CDR3 sequence is CASSSPRWAPLHF. The nucleotides read TGTGCCAGCAGTTCACCCAGATGGGCACCCCTCCACTTT. The chain employs TRBV28 and TRBJ1-6; the D gene identity is not certain. Its CDR3 holds 13 amino acids, cysteine through phenylalanine. Of the read, only the CDR3 DNA is kept; its 39 bases are in frame from base 1. V is cut by 4 bases and J by 11 bases, and the space between the germline ends is 12 bases. In the germline V gene, CDR1 corresponds to MDHEN and CDR2 to SYDVKM.